The 10 T cell receptor beta chains in this list originate from one sample, sequenced in a study of T cell repertoires in ileal Crohn's disease. Generated by immunoSEQ multiplex PCR, the TCRdb table keeps only in-frame clones and is missing some. The sample lists more than 50,000 clones, 70% to 90% occurring once. Noted time point: neoterminal ileum biopsy at postoperative endoscopy, about 6 months after surgery. Sequencing was performed on ileal tissue. The receptors derive from an adult with Crohn's disease.

In this sample, this clone turned up a few times. DNA for the CDR3: TGTGCCAGCAGCTTAGGGACAGGGGGCAGGGGTAGCAATCAGCCCCAGCATTTT. Protein product: CASSLGTGGRGSNQPQHF. V usage is TRBV7-9 and J usage is TRBJ1-5; 11 bases line up with TRBD1. The germline V gene encodes CDR1 SEHNR and CDR2 FQNEAQ (reference sequence). Trimming removed 1 base from V and 0 bases from J; junction bases left unmatched: 5. The CDR3 contains 18 residues.

This sequence joins TRBV27 and TRBJ2-2; D possibly corresponds to TRBD1 (5 bases). The germline CDR1 and CDR2 sequences are MNHEY and SMNVEV (reference sequence). The V gene lost 5 bases and the J gene lost 0 bases, with 10 bases spanning the gap. The CDR3 is made up of 15 amino acids. The CDR3 sequence is CASSTRVSNTGELFF. CDR3 sequence (DNA): TGTGCCAGCAGTACCAGGGTATCGAACACCGGGGAGCTGTTTTTT.

This chain links TRBV14 with TRBJ1-2; a possible D gene is TRBD1 (6 bases). V lost 1 base and J 8 bases, leaving 17 bases between the germline ends. Germline V CDR1 and CDR2: SGHDN, FVKESK. The CDR3 has 15 amino acids. Here the CDR3 reads CASSQVQGPLGGYTF. Here the CDR3 DNA reads TGTGCCAGCAGCCAAGTACAGGGACCCCTAGGCGGCTACACCTTC.

This clone was detected only once. This chain joins TRBV19 and TRBJ1-3; perhaps TRBD1 as D (6 bases). With 9 bases removed from V and 0 bases from J, the gap between germline ends came to 12 bases. This CDR3 region has 14 residues. Germline values: CDR1 LNHDA, CDR2 SQIVND (reference sequence). The CDR3 spells CASTTGSSGNTIYF. In DNA form, the CDR3 reads TGTGCCAGCACGACAGGATCCTCTGGAAACACCATATATTTT.

This chain joins TRBV14 and TRBJ1-5; D is unresolved. CDR3 size: 13 residues. V was shortened by 2 bases and J by 4 bases, with 6 bases between the two germline ends. CDR1 SGHDN and CDR2 FVKESK come from the germline V gene. CDR3 DNA: TGTGCCAGCAGCCAACGAGGTAATCAGCCCCAGCATTTT. It codes for CASSQRGNQPQHF.

This sequence joins TRBV19 and TRBJ1-2, with 9 bases fitting TRBD1. With V trimmed by 9 bases and J by 2 bases, 25 bases remained unmatched. Germline loops: CDR1 LNHDA, CDR2 SQIVND (reference sequence). The CDR3 is 20 amino acids. CDR3 loop: CASRGDRALPDHGWNYGYTF. CDR3 nucleotide sequence: TGTGCCAGCAGGGGGGACAGGGCCCTTCCGGACCACGGTTGGAACTATGGCTACACCTTC.

This chain links TRBV7-7 with TRBJ2-2; 7 bases match TRBD2. This CDR3 is built from 14 residues. CDR1 is SSHAT and CDR2 is FNYEAQ in the germline V gene (reference sequence). The V and J ends lost 6 bases and 4 bases, in that order; junction bases with no gene match: 5. The CDR3 loop is CASRDSGGTGELFF. The CDR3 region has the DNA TGTGCCAGCAGGGACTCGGGGGGCACCGGGGAGCTGTTTTTT. The complete variable domain, with remaining parts taken from reference TRBV7-7 and TRBJ2-2, reads GAGVSQSPRYKVTKRGQDVTLRCDPISSHATLYWYQQALGQGPEFLTYFNYEAQPDKSGLPSDRFSAERPEGSISTLTIQRTEQRDSAMYRCASRDSGGTGELFFGEGSRLTVL.

The rearrangement uses TRBV18 and TRBJ1-2; D unclear. The germline V gene encodes CDR1 KGHSH and CDR2 LQKENI. The V end lost 2 bases, the J end lost 8 bases, and 21 bases lay between the germline ends. The CDR3 consists of 16 residues. The CDR3 DNA sequence: TGTGCCAGCTCACCAGGGTTTACAGCGGTTGTTGGAGGCTACACCTTC. Its protein is CASSPGFTAVVGGYTF.

The genes are TRBV5-1 and TRBJ2-3; possibly TRBD1 for D (6 bases). The length of the CDR3 is 16 residues. With 0 bases removed from V and 0 bases from J, the gap between germline ends came to 11 bases. CDR1 and CDR2 from the germline V gene are SGHRS and YFSETQ. The CDR3 nucleotides are TGCGCCAGCAGCTTGGCGGCAGGGGCTAGCACAGATACGCAGTATTTT. Amino acid sequence: CASSLAAGASTDTQYF.

This clone was recorded once. The genes are TRBV11-2 and TRBJ2-1, with 10 nucleotides matching TRBD2. This CDR3 comprises 15 residues. Germline V gene lookup returns CDR1 SGHAT and CDR2 FQNNGV. V shed 1 base, J shed 8 bases, and the junction held 5 bases outside the gene matches. This CDR3 reads CASSLAPLAGDEQFF. The CDR3 DNA reads TGTGCCAGCAGCTTAGCCCCCCTAGCGGGAGATGAGCAGTTCTTC.